This TCR beta chain was captured in a study of response to subunit inactivated influenza vaccine. General observations from the study: After each seasonal influenza vaccination, few new T cells are recruited, the authors suggested.

TCRdb recomputed calls from the RT-PCR reads with MiXCR, one row per CDR3 protein. The sample carries about 240,000 distinct CDR3 sequences, 10% to 15% recorded once. Per the germline V gene, CDR1 is DFQATT and CDR2 is SNEGSKA (reference sequence). CDR3 length equals 13 residues. The V gene end was trimmed by 4 bases and the J gene end by 3 bases; junction bases not matched to a gene: 3. For this clonotype: Its target is not known.

Here the sequenced sample was non-naive T cells sorted from PBMCs, taken 14 to 15 days before vaccination. The V gene is TRBV20-1, the J gene TRBJ2-1; 7 bases agree with TRBD2. The sequence came from a man in his fifties who received an inactivated influenza vaccine. CDR3 amino acids: CSANGLVYNEQFF. The CDR3, as DNA: TGCAGTGCTAACGGACTAGTCTACAATGAGCAGTTCTTC.